The table lists the clone carrying this T cell receptor (beta chain) with a count of one. The record originates from a study of blood T cell repertoires in COVID-19. In the study overall: In each case, the material was cDNA or gDNA derived from T cells, B-cell-depleted T cells, or PBMCs.

Trimming removed 6 bases from V and 7 bases from J; junction bases left unmatched: 15. The CDR3 spans 18 residues. Germline CDR1 SQVTM, CDR2 ANQGSEA. The assay was immunoSEQ multiplex PCR, and TCRdb's table has in-frame clones only and misses some. The data show under 45,000 clones, more than 70% seen once. This TCR derives from a man in his 60s with acute or convalescent COVID-19. The rearrangement links TRBV29-1 to TRBJ2-1, with TRBD2 matching 16 bases. Material: peripheral blood. The CDR3 is CSVGGAGTSGRARNEQFF. In nucleotides, the CDR3 is TGCAGCGTGGGAGGGGCCGGGACTAGCGGGAGGGCTAGGAATGAGCAGTTCTTC.